Listed here are 27 T cell receptor beta chains from one sample, sequenced in a study of OX40 agonist ivuxolimab in advanced cancers. Sequenced by immunoSEQ multiplex PCR; TCRdb stores in-frame clones only, minus some. The sample yields about 84,000 clones, approximately 88% seen once. Sequencing was performed on CD4+ or CD8+ T cells sorted from blood, taken in a trial of the OX40 agonist ivuxolimab. Source of these receptors: an adult with an advanced solid tumor such as melanoma, head and neck, liver or kidney cancer.

The chain uses TRBV2 and TRBJ2-7, with D tentatively TRBD1 (5 bases). The CDR3 loop spans 13 amino acids. Between the trimmed V and J ends, which lost 6 bases and 9 bases, there was a span of 18 bases. The germline V gene encodes CDR1 SNHLY and CDR2 FYNNEI. CDR3 protein: CASREDTLVGQYF. CDR3 DNA: TGTGCCAGCAGAGAGGACACGCTGGTCGGGCAGTACTTC. Variable domain in full (rest from reference TRBV2 and TRBJ2-7): EPEVTQTPSHQVTQMGQEVILRCVPISNHLYFYWYRQILGQKVEFLVSFYNNEISEKSEIFDDQFSVERPDGSNFTLKIRSTKLEDSAMYFCASREDTLVGQYFGPGTRLTVT.

The chain is built from TRBV4-3 and TRBJ1-2, with a possible D match to TRBD1 (6 bases). Trimming pared 4 bases from V and 7 bases from J, leaving 16 bases between. This CDR3 is 14 amino acids long. Germline CDR1 and CDR2: LGHNA and YSLEER. DNA of the CDR3: TGCGCCAGCAGCCCAGAACCGACAGGTCCTGGCTACACCTTC. It codes for CASSPEPTGPGYTF.

V and J are TRBV28 and TRBJ1-4; D gene ambiguous. Germline values: CDR1 MDHEN, CDR2 SYDVKM. Trimming pared 6 bases from V and 8 bases from J, leaving 19 bases between. The CDR3 has 15 residues. Here the CDR3 reads CASSIPGHSGEKLFF. CDR3 nucleotide sequence: TGTGCCAGCAGCATTCCCGGGCACAGCGGGGAAAAACTGTTTTTT.

This clone was seen once. V gene TRBV7-2 combines with J gene TRBJ2-3; D unclear. The CDR3 runs to 11 residues. The germline V gene has CDR1 SGHTA and CDR2 FQGNSA. The V gene lost 5 bases and the J gene lost 2 bases, with 2 bases spanning the gap. CDR3 sequence (DNA): TGTGCCAGCAGCCACACAGATACGCAGTATTTT. It is translated as CASSHTDTQYF.

The chain employs TRBV27 and TRBJ2-7; D remains unclear. Trimming took off 3 bases at V and 2 bases at J, with 11 bases between the two ends. The CDR3 is made up of 14 amino acids. Per the germline V gene, CDR1 is MNHEY and CDR2 is SMNVEV (reference sequence). The CDR3 nucleotides read TGTGCCAGCAGTTTCATAGCAGACACCTACGAGCAGTACTTC. Protein sequence: CASSFIADTYEQYF.

This chain uses TRBV28 with TRBJ2-1, with 10 bases fitting TRBD2. Looked up from germline, CDR1 is MDHEN and CDR2 is SYDVKM. The V segment lost 5 bases and the J segment 5 bases; nucleotides outside the gene matches: 6. CDR3 size: 15 residues. The CDR3 bases are TGTGCCAGCAGTCCAGCGGGGGGGCAGAACAATGAGCAGTTCTTC. It translates to CASSPAGGQNNEQFF.

In DNA, the CDR3 is TGTGCCAGCAGCATGGGGGGGCTAGCGGGCTCAGATACGCAGTATTTT. Amino acid sequence: CASSMGGLAGSDTQYF. V gene TRBV7-3 combines with J gene TRBJ2-3, with 8 positions matching TRBD2. This CDR3 comprises 16 residues. Germline trimming cut 5 bases from V and 4 bases from J; bases unmatched to any gene: 11. Germline V gives CDR1 SGHTA, CDR2 FQGTGA.

The chain recombines TRBV6-1 with TRBJ2-2; D gene uncertain. CDR3 length: 10 residues. The germline V gene encodes CDR1 MNHNS and CDR2 SASEGT. With 8 bases removed from V and 7 bases from J, the gap between germline ends came to 5 bases. The CDR3 loop reads CASGYGELFF. For the CDR3, the DNA is TGTGCCAGCGGTTACGGGGAGCTGTTTTTT.

The rearrangement links TRBV30 to TRBJ2-2; TRBD2 might be the D (5 bases). Trimming stripped 4 bases from V and 2 bases from J, with 8 bases between. This CDR3 contains 13 residues. Germline CDR1 is GTSNPN and CDR2 is SVGIG (reference sequence). CDR3 nucleotide sequence: TGTGCCTGGATGGACTTCAACACCGGGGAGCTGTTTTTT. This translates into CAWMDFNTGELFF.

The J gene is TRBJ1-5, the V gene TRBV28; D perhaps matches TRBD1 (6 bases). The germline V and J ends were trimmed by 6 bases and 0 bases, with 18 bases remaining between them. CDR1 is MDHEN, CDR2 SYDVKM, per germline. This CDR3 is built from 17 residues. CDR3 in amino acids: CASRGALGGLSNQPQHF. Written as DNA, the CDR3 is TGTGCCAGCAGGGGGGCACTGGGTGGGCTTAGCAATCAGCCCCAGCATTTT. The full variable domain, in which reference TRBV28 and TRBJ1-5 provide the parts outside the CDR3, is DVKVTQSSRYLVKRTGEKVFLECVQDMDHENMFWYRQDPGLGLRLIYFSYDVKMKEKGDIPEGYSVSREKKERFSLILESASTNQTSMYLCASRGALGGLSNQPQHFGDGTRLSIL.

The chain employs TRBV4-1 and TRBJ2-3; 9 bases fit TRBD1. Trimming removed 0 bases from V and 1 base from J; junction bases left unmatched: 5. Germline CDR1 MGHRA, CDR2 YSYEKL. This CDR3 has 17 amino acids. CDR3 sequence (DNA): TGCGCCAGCAGCCAAGAAGGGACAGGGTTGGGCACAGATACGCAGTATTTT. This translates into CASSQEGTGLGTDTQYF.

This clone was picked up a small number of times. This rearrangement joins TRBV14 to TRBJ2-3; no definite D call. Per the germline V gene, CDR1 is SGHDN and CDR2 is FVKESK. This CDR3 is 12 amino acids long. The germline V and J ends were trimmed by 2 bases and 2 bases, with 2 bases remaining between them. In nucleotides, the CDR3 is TGTGCCAGCAGCCAAAACACAGATACGCAGTATTTT. It translates to CASSQNTDTQYF.

The chain has TRBV21-1 and TRBJ1-2; TRBD1 reflects the table's D call only, with no check against the DNA. TRBV21-1 has pseudogene status. This CDR3 contains 17 residues. The CDR3 region is CASSTEKRGTVNYGYTF. Here the CDR3 DNA reads TGTGCCAGCAGCACCGAAAAGAGAGGGACAGTTAACTATGGCTACACCTTC.

This clone is labeled as medium-sized. V usage is TRBV28 and J usage is TRBJ2-7; D not certain. This CDR3 is 13 amino acids long. The germline V and J ends were trimmed by 5 bases and 2 bases, with 10 bases remaining between them. CDR1 and CDR2 from the germline V gene are MDHEN and SYDVKM. The CDR3 is CASSSTPTYEQYV. The CDR3 DNA is TGTGCCAGCAGTAGCACCCCGACCTACGAGCAGTACGTC.

This sequence joins TRBV9 and TRBJ2-1; 8 bases align to TRBD1. The germline V gene has CDR1 SGDLS and CDR2 YYNGEE. The CDR3 is 15 amino acids. Germline trimming cut 0 bases from V and 7 bases from J; bases unmatched to any gene: 6. The CDR3 loop reads CASSVGQGLPNEQFF. CDR3 bases: TGTGCCAGCAGCGTAGGACAGGGGCTCCCTAATGAGCAGTTCTTC.

The chain carries TRBV27 and TRBJ1-2; unclear D gene. The germline V and J ends were trimmed by 3 bases and 6 bases, with 11 bases remaining between them. The CDR3 has 13 amino acids. Germline CDR1 reads MNHEY; CDR2 reads SMNVEV (reference sequence). This CDR3 is CASSFTWNDGYTF. CDR3 coding DNA: TGTGCCAGCAGTTTCACCTGGAATGATGGCTACACCTTC.

The rearrangement joins TRBV30 to TRBJ2-2; TRBD1 matches at 7 bases. V shed 2 bases, J shed 7 bases, and the junction held 7 bases outside the gene matches. The germline gives CDR1 GTSNPN, CDR2 SVGIG (reference sequence). This CDR3 has 14 amino acids. The CDR3 spells CAWSTRRDSGELFF. DNA for the CDR3: TGTGCCTGGAGTACCCGCAGGGACAGCGGGGAGCTGTTTTTT. Variable domain in full (rest from reference TRBV30 and TRBJ2-2): SQTIHQWPATLVQPVGSPLSLECTVEGTSNPNLYWYRQAAGRGLQLLFYSVGIGQISSEVPQNLSASRPQDRQFILSSKKLLLSDSGFYLCAWSTRRDSGELFFGEGSRLTVL.

This clone was recorded at least ten times. The chain links TRBV19 to TRBJ1-2; D gene ambiguous. Germline V gives CDR1 LNHDA, CDR2 SQIVND (reference sequence). V was shortened by 3 bases and J by 2 bases, with 7 bases between the two germline ends. This CDR3 spans 13 amino acids. CDR3 DNA sequence: TGTGCCAGTAGTATCGGCGGCAACTATGGCTACACCTTC. Encoded protein: CASSIGGNYGYTF.

CDR3 nucleotides: TGTGCCAGCAGCTACCGATCCGGGACAGGCTATGGCTACACCTTC. This translates into CASSYRSGTGYGYTF. The rearrangement links TRBV7-9 to TRBJ1-2; 8 bases are shared with TRBD1. With V trimmed by 4 bases and J by 4 bases, 8 bases remained unmatched. Germline loops: CDR1 SEHNR, CDR2 FQNEAQ (reference sequence). CDR3 length equals 15 residues.

The chain uses TRBV19 and TRBJ1-2; no clear D gene. This CDR3 spans 16 amino acids. The V and J ends lost 8 bases and 2 bases respectively, with 21 bases between them. Germline CDR1 and CDR2: LNHDA and SQIVND (reference sequence). Here the CDR3 reads CASEPWRGRNNYGYTF. CDR3 DNA: TGTGCCAGTGAACCTTGGCGAGGACGGAACAACTATGGCTACACCTTC. The complete variable domain, with remaining parts taken from reference TRBV19 and TRBJ1-2, reads DGGITQSPKYLFRKEGQNVTLSCEQNLNHDAMYWYRQDPGQGLRLIYYSQIVNDFQKGDIAEGYSVSREKKESFPLTVTSAQKNPTAFYLCASEPWRGRNNYGYTFGSGTRLTVV.

The genes are TRBV4-2 and TRBJ1-2; 7 nucleotides align to TRBD1. CDR3 size: 16 residues. Germline CDR1 reads LGHNA; CDR2 reads YNFKEQ. Trimming took 0 bases from V and 2 from J; bases not matched to a gene: 6. Written as DNA, the CDR3 is TGTGCCAGCAGCCAAGACCGGGCAGGGGGGAACTATGGCTACACCTTC. Residues: CASSQDRAGGNYGYTF.

The rearrangement uses TRBV28 and TRBJ1-1; D ambiguous. The CDR3 totals 13 residues. Germline V gene sequence: CDR1 MDHEN, CDR2 SYDVKM. Trimming cost V 2 bases and J 2 bases, with 6 bases left between them. Here the CDR3 DNA reads TGTGCCAGCAGTTTAGGGTTTAACACTGAAGCTTTCTTT. This translates into CASSLGFNTEAFF.

The chain links TRBV7-2 to TRBJ2-3; 8 bases match TRBD2. The ends lost 7 bases at V and 0 bases at J; junction bases unmatched: 3. This CDR3 spans 14 amino acids. CDR1 and CDR2 (germline): SGHTA, FQGNSA. CDR3 DNA sequence: TGTGCCAGCATGCCTAGCGGGAGCACAGATACGCAGTATTTT. It is translated as CASMPSGSTDTQYF.

The V and J genes are TRBV4-3 and TRBJ2-1, with TRBD1 matching 8 bases. The V gene's germline CDR1 is LGHNA and CDR2 YSLEER. The CDR3 covers 17 residues. V gave up 1 base and J gave up 5 bases; unmatched junction bases: 10. CDR3 residues: CASSQALNGQGNNEQFF. CDR3 coding DNA: TGCGCCAGCAGCCAAGCTTTGAATGGACAGGGAAACAATGAGCAGTTCTTC.

This chain links TRBV2 with TRBJ2-2; 12 bases align to TRBD2. V shed 4 bases, J shed 5 bases, and the junction held 2 bases outside the gene matches. Germline lookup yields CDR1 SNHLY and CDR2 FYNNEI. The CDR3 covers 15 residues. The CDR3 region has the DNA TGTGCCAGCAGTGCAGGGACTAGCGGGACCGGGGAGCTGTTTTTT. It encodes CASSAGTSGTGELFF.

For the CDR3, the DNA is TGTGCCAGCAGTTTGACAGGGGGAACCGGGGAGCTGTTTTTT. This gives the protein CASSLTGGTGELFF. The V gene is TRBV28, the J gene TRBJ2-2, with 9 positions matching TRBD1. V lost 3 bases to trimming and J lost 5 bases; unmatched junction nucleotides: 1. This CDR3 contains 14 residues. Per germline, CDR1 MDHEN and CDR2 SYDVKM.

The chain carries TRBV7-9 and TRBJ1-4; D possibly corresponds to TRBD1 (5 bases). Germline loops: CDR1 SEHNR, CDR2 FQNEAQ (reference sequence). The V end was cut by 0 bases, the J end by 13 bases, with 12 bases between. The CDR3 has 13 amino acids. The CDR3 DNA sequence: TGTGCCAGCAGCTTAGCAGCAGGGCAGTTACTGTTTTTT. Translating gives CASSLAAGQLLFF.